Following are 3 T cell receptor beta chains from one sample sequenced in a study of cytomegalovirus exposure and HLA in healthy donors. Primers for the PCR totalled 60 Vbeta and 13 Jbeta. Data came from immunoSEQ multiplex PCR; TCRdb stores just in-frame clones and leaves some out. The profile shows over 45,000 clones, roughly four fifths of them singletons. What was sequenced was PBMCs. All receptors derive from a young man in good health and CMV-seronegative.

The chain's CDR3 is CASSTIRTGVDEQYF. In nucleotides, the CDR3 is TGTGCCAGTAGCACCATCCGGACAGGTGTAGACGAGCAGTACTTC. The chain is built from TRBV19 and TRBJ2-7; 7 bases line up with TRBD1. In germline, CDR1 is LNHDA, CDR2 SQIVND (reference sequence). The CDR3 extends over 15 amino acids. V was pared by 6 bases and J by 5 bases, with 13 bases of the junction left unmatched. Supplemented by reference TRBV19 and TRBJ2-7, the full variable domain reads DGGITQSPKYLFRKEGQNVTLSCEQNLNHDAMYWYRQDPGQGLRLIYYSQIVNDFQKGDIAEGYSVSREKKESFPLTVTSAQKNPTAFYLCASSTIRTGVDEQYFGPGTRLTVT.

This clone was seen more than once but under ten times. The chain is built from TRBV6-5 and TRBJ1-1; possible D gene TRBD1, 5 bases. Germline V gene data show CDR1 as MNHEY and CDR2 as SVGAGI. V was clipped by 6 bases and J by 3 bases, with 11 bases between them. The CDR3 has 13 residues. The CDR3 bases are TGTGCCAGCAGGTATCAGGGTTACACTGAAGCTTTCTTT. Its translation is CASRYQGYTEAFF.

J is TRBJ1-1 and V is TRBV6-1, with 8 bases identical to TRBD1. Germline V gene lookup returns CDR1 MNHNS and CDR2 SASEGT. With 4 bases clipped from V and 5 bases from J, the junction kept 9 bases outside the gene matches. The CDR3 contains 15 residues. CDR3 in DNA: TGTGCCAGCAGTGCCCATGGACAGGGAAATACTGAAGCTTTCTTT. As protein: CASSAHGQGNTEAFF.